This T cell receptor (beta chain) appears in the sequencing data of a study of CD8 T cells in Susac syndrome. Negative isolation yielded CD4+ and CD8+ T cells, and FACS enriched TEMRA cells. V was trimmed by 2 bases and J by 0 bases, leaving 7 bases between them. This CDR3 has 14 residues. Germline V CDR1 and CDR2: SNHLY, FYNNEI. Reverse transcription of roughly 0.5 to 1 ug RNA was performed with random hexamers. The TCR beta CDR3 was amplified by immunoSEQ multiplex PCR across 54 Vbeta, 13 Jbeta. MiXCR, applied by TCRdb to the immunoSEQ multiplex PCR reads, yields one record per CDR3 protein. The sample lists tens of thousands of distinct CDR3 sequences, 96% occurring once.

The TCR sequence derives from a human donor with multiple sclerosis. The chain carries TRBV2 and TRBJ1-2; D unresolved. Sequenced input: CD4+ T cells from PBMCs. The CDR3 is CASSERPANYGYTF. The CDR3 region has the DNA TGTGCCAGCAGTGAACGGCCTGCTAACTATGGCTACACCTTC.